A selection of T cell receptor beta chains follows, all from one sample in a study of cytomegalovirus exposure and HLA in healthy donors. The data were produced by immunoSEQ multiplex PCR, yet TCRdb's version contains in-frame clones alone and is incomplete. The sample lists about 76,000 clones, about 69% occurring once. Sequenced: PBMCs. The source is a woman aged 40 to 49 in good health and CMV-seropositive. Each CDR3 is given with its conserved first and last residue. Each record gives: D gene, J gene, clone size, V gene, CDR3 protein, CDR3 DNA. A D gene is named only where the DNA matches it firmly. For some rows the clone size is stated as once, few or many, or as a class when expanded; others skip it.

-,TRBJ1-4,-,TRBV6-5,CASSNGHGEKLFF,TGTGCCAGCAGTAACGGACACGGTGAAAAACTGTTTTTT
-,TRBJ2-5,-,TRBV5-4,CASSLAGARETQYF,TGTGCCAGCAGCTTGGCTGGGGCCCGAGAGACCCAGTACTTC
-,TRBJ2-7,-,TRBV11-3,CASSPGSSYEQYF,TGTGCCAGCAGCCCCGGGAGCTCCTACGAGCAGTACTTC
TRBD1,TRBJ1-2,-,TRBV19,CASRTTGGYVTLYGYTF,TGTGCCAGTAGAACAACAGGGGGCTACGTAACCCTCTATGGCTACACCTTC
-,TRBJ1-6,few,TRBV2,CASSVTQGGRSPLHF,TGTGCCAGCAGCGTCACGCAGGGAGGGCGTTCACCCCTCCACTTT
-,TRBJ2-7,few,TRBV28,CASSLPLAGAGEQYF,TGTGCCAGCAGTTTACCCTTAGCTGGAGCTGGCGAGCAGTACTTC
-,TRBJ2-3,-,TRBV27,CASSLGILGTGADTQYF,TGTGCCAGCAGTTTAGGGATTTTGGGGACGGGGGCAGATACGCAGTATTTT
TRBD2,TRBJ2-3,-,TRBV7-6,CASSLGASGTGSTDTQYF,TGTGCCAGCAGCCTTGGGGCTAGCGGGACGGGGAGCACAGATACGCAGTATTTT
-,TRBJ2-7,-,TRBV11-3,CASSPTGSYEQYF,TGTGCCAGCAGCCCTACAGGGAGCTACGAGCAGTACTTC
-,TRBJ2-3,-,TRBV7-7,CASSGSGADTQYF,TGTGCCAGCAGCGGGAGCGGTGCAGATACGCAGTATTTT
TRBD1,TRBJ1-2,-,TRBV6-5,CASSPDRAFGGYTF,TGTGCCAGCAGCCCTGACAGGGCCTTCGGTGGCTACACCTTC
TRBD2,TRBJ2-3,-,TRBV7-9,CASSSFVFRGDTDTQYF,TGTGCCAGCAGCTCGTTCGTTTTTCGGGGGGACACAGATACGCAGTATTTT
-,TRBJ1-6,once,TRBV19,CASSTRDYNSPLHF,TGTGCCAGTAGTACTCGGGATTATAATTCACCCCTCCACTTT
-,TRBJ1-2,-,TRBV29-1,CSVEGAQPYGYTF,TGCAGCGTTGAGGGGGCCCAACCCTATGGCTACACCTTC
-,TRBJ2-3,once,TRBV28,CASRTVGTDTQYF,TGTGCCAGCAGAACCGTCGGGACAGATACGCAGTATTTT
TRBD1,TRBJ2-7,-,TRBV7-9,CASSWDRGVHEQYF,TGTGCCAGCAGCTGGGACAGGGGGGTCCACGAGCAGTACTTC
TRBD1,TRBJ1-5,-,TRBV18,CASSRGQGLNQPQHF,TGTGCCAGCTCTCGAGGACAGGGCCTCAATCAGCCCCAGCATTTT